This T cell receptor beta chain stems from a study of somatic mutations in cytotoxic T cells in rheumatoid arthritis. Assay used: immunoSEQ multiplex PCR; TCRdb lists only in-frame clones, some missing. Seen here are around 16,000 clones, nearly 80% observed once, and the top ten hold 17%. Germline lookup yields CDR1 SGDLS and CDR2 YYNGEE. With 3 bases clipped from V and 2 bases from J, the junction kept 12 bases outside the gene matches. CDR3 length: 17 residues. The chain recombines TRBV9 with TRBJ2-3; 7 bases are shared with TRBD2. The clonotype comes from an adult with rheumatoid arthritis. Input material: CD8+ T cells sorted from blood. In DNA, the CDR3 is TGTGCCAGCAGCGCACGGACTAGTGAGGGGCCCACAGATACGCAGTATTTT. This gives the protein CASSARTSEGPTDTQYF. The full variable domain, rest sourced from reference TRBV9 and TRBJ2-3, is DSGVTQTPKHLITATGQRVTLRCSPRSGDLSVYWYQQSLDQGLQFLIQYYNGEERAKGNILERFSAQQFPDLHSELNLSSLELGDSALYFCASSARTSEGPTDTQYFGPGTRLTVL.